This entry lists 6 T cell receptor beta chains sequenced from one sample in a study of blood T cell repertoires in COVID-19. TCRdb's table, derived via immunoSEQ multiplex PCR, lists solely in-frame clones and lacks some. The sample consists of roughly 390,000 clones, roughly 85% of them appearing once. Sequencing was performed on peripheral blood. These receptors were collected from a woman aged 18-29 years with acute or convalescent COVID-19.

V is TRBV7-9 and J is TRBJ2-3, with D possibly TRBD2 on 7 matching bases. Trimming removed 7 bases at V and 2 bases at J, with 19 bases between. The CDR3 covers 16 residues. The germline gives CDR1 SEHNR, CDR2 FQNEAQ (reference sequence). This CDR3 is CASTPIEGGSTDTQYF. DNA for the CDR3: TGTGCCAGCACTCCGATCGAGGGGGGGTCCACAGATACGCAGTATTTT.

This clone was observed a few times. The rearrangement uses TRBV4-2 and TRBJ1-2, with D possibly being TRBD1 (6 bases). The CDR3 sequence is 14 residues long. V lost 4 bases to trimming and J lost 3 bases, with 12 bases between them. Germline lookup yields CDR1 LGHNA and CDR2 YNFKEQ. CDR3 nucleotides: TGTGCCAGCAGCCTACGGGGGGCCTACTATGGCTACACCTTC. The encoded protein is CASSLRGAYYGYTF.

This clone was counted only a few times. The CDR3 DNA reads TGTGCCAGCAGCTCGACAGAAAAACTGTTTTTT. Encoded protein: CASSSTEKLFF. This chain links TRBV5-6 with TRBJ1-4; D not resolved. The germline V gene encodes CDR1 SGHDT and CDR2 YYEEEE. The germline V and J ends were trimmed by 3 bases and 8 bases, with 5 bases remaining between them. The length of the CDR3 is 11 residues.

V gene TRBV28 combines with J gene TRBJ1-4, with 9 bases that match TRBD1. This CDR3 comprises 14 residues. After removal of 5 bases from V and 8 bases from J, the junction contained 6 bases not matched to a gene. CDR1 and CDR2 from the germline V gene are MDHEN and SYDVKM. In DNA, the CDR3 is TGTGCCAGCAGTCCGACAGGGGGGGAGGAAAAACTGTTTTTT. This gives the protein CASSPTGGEEKLFF.

This chain connects TRBV6-5 to TRBJ2-7; D call uncertain. Trimming removed 2 bases at V and 0 bases at J, with 14 bases between. This CDR3 is built from 16 residues. CDR1 is MNHEY and CDR2 is SVGAGI in the germline V gene. In DNA form, the CDR3 reads TGTGCCAGCAGTTACGGTAGACCCGACAACTCCTACGAGCAGTACTTC. Residues: CASSYGRPDNSYEQYF.

This clone was found once. The J gene is TRBJ1-3, the V gene TRBV6-6; the match to TRBD1 covers 9 bases. Per the germline V gene, CDR1 is MNHNY and CDR2 is SVGAGI (reference sequence). Unmatched junction bases numbered 7, after V lost 7 bases and J lost 0 bases. The CDR3 is 16 residues long. CDR3 in amino acids: CASTGTGSSSGNTIYF. The CDR3, as DNA: TGTGCCAGCACCGGGACAGGGTCAAGCTCTGGAAACACCATATATTTT.